The 20 T cell receptor beta chains below come from one sample, sequenced in a study of cytomegalovirus exposure and HLA in healthy donors. The PCR had 60 Vbeta and 13 Jbeta primers. Here immunoSEQ multiplex PCR was the method, and the copy in TCRdb shows in-frame clones only, minus some. This table holds 180,000 or so clones, 75% found once. The sequenced material came from PBMCs. The source is a male donor in good health and CMV-seronegative.

This chain uses TRBV10-3 with TRBJ1-1; D remains unclear. Germline V gives CDR1 ENHRY, CDR2 SYGVKD. With 6 bases removed from V and 5 bases from J, the gap between germline ends came to 13 bases. The CDR3 extends over 13 amino acids. The DNA for the CDR3 is TGTGCCATCAGCGAGGAGGTCGCGACTGAAGCTTTCTTT. Translation: CAISEEVATEAFF.

The rearrangement joins TRBV7-8 to TRBJ2-1; no firm D call. Germline loops: CDR1 SGHVS, CDR2 FQNEAQ. Trimming took 3 bases from V and 0 from J, leaving 6 bases between them. The CDR3 runs to 14 residues. CDR3 loop: CASSFVSSYNEQFF. The DNA for the CDR3 is TGTGCCAGCAGCTTTGTGAGCTCCTACAATGAGCAGTTCTTC.

This clone was counted a few times. V is TRBV11-2 and J is TRBJ1-3, with 7 positions matching TRBD1. The CDR3 is made up of 14 amino acids. CDR1 and CDR2 from the germline V gene are SGHAT and FQNNGV. The V gene end was trimmed by 4 bases and the J gene end by 3 bases; junction bases not matched to a gene: 3. The CDR3: CASSSSGGGNTIYF. CDR3 DNA: TGTGCCAGCAGCTCCTCAGGGGGTGGAAACACCATATATTTT. Combining the CDR3 with reference TRBV11-2 and TRBJ1-3 gives the whole variable domain EAGVAQSPRYKIIEKRQSVAFWCNPISGHATLYWYQQILGQGPKLLIQFQNNGVVDDSQLPKDRFSAERLKGVDSTLKIQPAKLEDSAVYLCASSSSGGGNTIYFGEGSWLTVV.

V and J are TRBV21-1 and TRBJ1-5. TRBV21-1 is designated a pseudogene. The CDR3 covers 16 residues. The CDR3 is CASSKGKRISNQPQHF. In nucleotides, the CDR3 is TGTGCCAGCAGCAAAGGAAAGAGGATTAGCAATCAGCCCCAGCATTTT.

V is TRBV30 and J is TRBJ1-2, with 7 bases fitting TRBD1. The germline CDR1 and CDR2 sequences are GTSNPN and SVGIG (reference sequence). V trimming: 6 bases; J trimming: 2 bases; junction bases outside the gene matches: 3. CDR3 size: 12 residues. CDR3 protein: CACPGQNYGYTF. The CDR3 DNA reads as TGTGCCTGCCCGGGACAGAACTATGGCTACACCTTC.

V usage is TRBV6-1 and J usage is TRBJ2-1; D is ambiguous. Trimming removed 7 bases at V and 0 bases at J, with 7 bases between. The CDR3 is made up of 13 amino acids. Germline V gene sequence: CDR1 MNHNS, CDR2 SASEGT. CDR3 DNA: TGTGCCAGCAAAACGGGCTCCTACAATGAGCAGTTCTTC. Translation gives CASKTGSYNEQFF.

J is TRBJ1-5 and V is TRBV7-8, with a weak D call TRBD1 (5 bases). From germline, CDR1 is SGHVS and CDR2 FQNEAQ. The V gene lost 4 bases and the J gene lost 4 bases, with 11 bases spanning the gap. The CDR3 runs to 14 residues. CDR3 in amino acids: CASSSDTGNQPQHF. CDR3 coding DNA: TGTGCCAGCAGCTCAGATACAGGAAATCAGCCCCAGCATTTT.

V is TRBV11-2 and J is TRBJ1-2; TRBD1 might be the D (5 bases). The V end lost 2 bases, the J end lost 5 bases, and 9 bases lay between the germline ends. Per the germline V gene, CDR1 is SGHAT and CDR2 is FQNNGV. The CDR3 is 13 amino acids. DNA of the CDR3: TGTGCCAGCAGCTTAAATCAGGGATATGGCTACACCTTC. This encodes CASSLNQGYGYTF.

The V call is TRBV7-9, the J call TRBJ2-6; D perhaps matches TRBD2 (6 bases). This CDR3 region has 16 residues. Between the trimmed V and J ends, which lost 7 bases and 2 bases, there was a span of 15 bases. Germline CDR1 is SEHNR and CDR2 is FQNEAQ (reference sequence). The CDR3 sequence: CASTPAGYPGANVLTF. The DNA for the CDR3 is TGTGCCAGCACCCCCGCGGGGTATCCTGGGGCCAACGTCCTGACTTTC.

The chain joins TRBV19 to TRBJ1-5, with 7 bases fitting TRBD1. Trimming cost V 3 bases and J 2 bases; bases outside gene matches: 4. The germline V gene encodes CDR1 LNHDA and CDR2 SQIVND (reference sequence). The CDR3 extends over 15 amino acids. DNA for the CDR3: TGTGCCAGTAGTATCGCCAGGGGGGGCAATCAGCCCCAGCATTTT. Its protein is CASSIARGGNQPQHF.

This chain links TRBV5-1 with TRBJ2-1; 7 bases agree with TRBD2. Trimming took 3 bases from V and 8 from J; bases not matched to a gene: 8. CDR3 length equals 14 residues. Germline CDR1 SGHRS, CDR2 YFSETQ. CDR3 region: CASSYRLAEDEQFF. The CDR3 coding sequence is TGCGCCAGCAGCTATAGACTAGCAGAGGATGAGCAGTTCTTC. The variable domain in full, with the rest retrieved from reference TRBV5-1 and TRBJ2-1, is KAGVTQTPRYLIKTRGQQVTLSCSPISGHRSVSWYQQTPGQGLQFLFEYFSETQRNKGNFPGRFSGRQFSNSRSEMNVSTLELGDSALYLCASSYRLAEDEQFFGPGTRLTVL.

The chain links TRBV30 to TRBJ1-5, with 8 bases identical to TRBD1. Trimming removed 2 bases from V and 3 bases from J; junction bases left unmatched: 12. The CDR3 is 17 residues long. The germline V gene has CDR1 GTSNPN and CDR2 SVGIG (reference sequence). The CDR3 DNA is TGTGCCTGGAGTCTCTCTACCGGGACAGGATACAATCAGCCCCAGCATTTT. It specifies CAWSLSTGTGYNQPQHF.

Points on this clone: Within the sample, other DNA sequences also encode this same CDR3. The V and J genes are TRBV9 and TRBJ1-5; D unresolved. Germline CDR1 SGDLS, CDR2 YYNGEE. The V end was cut by 0 bases, the J end by 4 bases, with 8 bases between. The CDR3 runs 14 residues. The CDR3 spells CASSVGSSNQPQHF. The CDR3 DNA reads TGTGCCAGCAGCGTAGGTAGCAGTAATCAGCCCCAGCATTTT.

The chain couples TRBV14 to TRBJ2-1; 11 bases map to TRBD2. The junction had 9 bases not matched to a gene; V was cut back by 5 bases and J by 9 bases. The CDR3 runs 15 residues. Germline CDR1 and CDR2: SGHDN and FVKESK. The CDR3 sequence: CASSVLAGVASEQFF. In DNA, the CDR3 is TGTGCCAGCAGCGTACTAGCGGGAGTGGCCAGTGAGCAGTTCTTC.

CDR3: CASRTGTGSISGNTIYF. The DNA for the CDR3 is TGTGCCAGCAGGACCGGGACAGGGTCGATCTCTGGAAACACCATATATTTT. The chain couples TRBV6-4 to TRBJ1-3, with TRBD1 matching 9 bases. V shed 6 bases, J shed 0 bases, and the junction held 9 bases outside the gene matches. The germline V gene has CDR1 MRHNA and CDR2 SNTAGT. This CDR3 spans 17 amino acids.

The J gene is TRBJ1-3, the V gene TRBV25-1, with D maybe TRBD1 (5 bases). The germline V and J ends were trimmed by 3 bases and 0 bases, with 12 bases remaining between them. This CDR3 has 16 residues. CDR1 is MGHDK and CDR2 is SYGVNS in the germline V gene. This CDR3 is CASSDDRLSSGNTIYF. The DNA of the CDR3 is TGTGCCAGCAGTGACGACAGACTGAGCTCTGGAAACACCATATATTTT.

The chain has TRBV9 and TRBJ2-2; D might be TRBD2 (5 bases). The V end lost 4 bases, the J end lost 6 bases, and 16 bases lay between the germline ends. The CDR3 spans 15 residues. Looked up from germline, CDR1 is SGDLS and CDR2 is YYNGEE. In DNA, the CDR3 is TGTGCCAGCAGCTTAGCGAGTGTCGGGTCCGGGGAGCTGTTTTTT. It yields the protein CASSLASVGSGELFF.

J is TRBJ1-5 and V is TRBV19; 9 bases are a match to TRBD1. From germline, CDR1 is LNHDA and CDR2 SQIVND (reference sequence). The V segment lost 5 bases and the J segment 6 bases; nucleotides outside the gene matches: 2. The CDR3 sequence is 13 residues long. CDR3 nucleotides: TGTGCCAGTAGTGGACAGGGGTTTCAGCCCCAGCATTTT. This encodes CASSGQGFQPQHF.

The chain recombines TRBV4-2 with TRBJ2-1; 10 bases are shared with TRBD1. Germline CDR1 and CDR2: LGHNA and YNFKEQ. This CDR3 is built from 16 residues. V lost 2 bases to trimming and J lost 3 bases; unmatched junction nucleotides: 4. This CDR3 reads CASSQPTGGGYNEQFF. CDR3 bases: TGTGCCAGCAGCCAACCGACAGGGGGCGGCTACAATGAGCAGTTCTTC.

The rearrangement joins TRBV13 to TRBJ2-3, with TRBD2 identical over 10 bases. CDR1 and CDR2 (germline): PRHDT, FYEKMQ (reference sequence). V lost 4 bases and J lost 1; bases outside the gene matches: 8. The CDR3 is made up of 17 amino acids. CDR3 amino acids: CASSSSGGLVRTDTQYF. CDR3 bases: TGTGCCAGCAGCTCTAGCGGGGGTCTCGTTCGCACAGATACGCAGTATTTT.